This T cell receptor beta chain is from a study of blood T cell repertoires in COVID-19. Study overall: Sites across the United States, Italy and Spain contributed samples from acute and convalescent COVID-19.

Some clones are missing from TCRdb's copy, which holds only in-frame ones; the method was immunoSEQ multiplex PCR. This repertoire shows a few hundred thousand clones, roughly 87% found once; its top ten account for 1.5% to 2%. With 6 bases clipped from V and 4 bases from J, the junction kept 8 bases outside the gene matches. The CDR3 consists of 15 residues. Germline CDR1 and CDR2: MNHEY and SVGAGI. The specimen was peripheral blood. The sequence derives from a middle-aged man with active or convalescent COVID-19. The chain uses TRBV6-5 and TRBJ1-4; 7 nucleotides agree with TRBD1. CDR3 region: CASRQVDRVNEKLFF. The CDR3 DNA follows: TGTGCCAGCAGACAGGTAGACAGGGTTAATGAAAAACTGTTTTTT.